The 32 T cell receptor beta chains below all came from one sample that was sequenced in a study of T-cell reconstitution after alpha-beta-depleted transplantation in children. Preparation of the TCRbeta library was carried out with unique molecular identifiers. In TCRdb, the PCR reads were re-called with MiXCR into one record per CDR3 protein. Of fewer than 550,000 distinct CDR3 sequences in the sample, 10% to 12% were seen once. Sequences were derived from PBMCs, mostly from graft donor cells, sampled 180 days after TCRalphabeta/CD19-depleted stem cell transplant. The receptors here all came from a female patient aged 2-10 years who had a stem cell transplant for aplastic anemia, so the T cells may come from the graft donor.

This clonotype has ten or more counts. This chain connects TRBV29-1 to TRBJ1-3; D is perhaps TRBD1 (5 bases). Germline V lookup: CDR1 SQVTM, CDR2 ANQGSEA. V was cut by 2 bases and J by 2 bases, with 7 bases left in between. The CDR3 spans 13 residues. The CDR3 DNA sequence: TGCAGCGTTGAACAGGGTCCTGGAAACACCATATATTTT. It yields the protein CSVEQGPGNTIYF.

In this sample, this clonotype turned up a few times. This chain connects TRBV28 to TRBJ2-3, with D possibly matching TRBD2 (6 bases). Germline CDR1 is MDHEN and CDR2 is SYDVKM. V was trimmed by 7 bases and J by 4 bases, leaving 15 bases between them. The CDR3 spans 14 residues. CDR3: CASTPQWGADTQYF. The CDR3 DNA sequence: TGTGCCAGCACCCCCCAATGGGGGGCAGATACGCAGTATTTT.

The gene calls are TRBV9 and TRBJ2-2, with 8 positions matching TRBD2. The junction had 6 bases not matched to a gene; V was cut back by 1 base and J by 4 bases. Germline CDR1 SGDLS, CDR2 YYNGEE. The CDR3 length is 16 residues. For the CDR3, the DNA is TGTGCCAGCAGCGTACAGAGCGGGAGCCCCACCGGGGAGCTGTTTTTT. Residues: CASSVQSGSPTGELFF.

This chain connects TRBV12-3 or TRBV12-4 to TRBJ1-6; D gene uncertain. The CDR3 loop spans 14 amino acids. V shed 7 bases and J shed 7 bases, with 14 bases lying between them. The DNA for the CDR3 is TGTGCCAGCACTTATCAGCAGGACAATTCACCCCTCCACTTT. Its protein product is CASTYQQDNSPLHF.

This chain uses TRBV4-3 with TRBJ2-1; D not resolved. The CDR3 consists of 14 residues. Trimming left V 5 bases short and J 5 bases short, with 13 bases between. Germline loops: CDR1 LGHNA, CDR2 YSLEER. The CDR3 sequence: CASSGYPAHNEQFF. The DNA of the CDR3 is TGCGCCAGCAGCGGGTACCCCGCCCACAATGAGCAGTTCTTC.

This clonotype was counted between two and nine times. The chain employs TRBV11-2 and TRBJ2-7; D gene uncertain. The germline CDR1 and CDR2 sequences are SGHAT and FQNNGV. This CDR3 contains 13 residues. The V end was cut by 5 bases, the J end by 3 bases, with 11 bases between. The CDR3 region is CASSITEYYEQYF. In nucleotides, the CDR3 is TGTGCCAGCAGCATAACAGAGTACTACGAGCAGTACTTC.

This clonotype was seen a handful of times. V usage is TRBV4-1 and J usage is TRBJ2-1; maybe TRBD2 (6 bases). The germline V and J ends were trimmed by 1 base and 0 bases, with 34 bases remaining between them. Germline loops: CDR1 MGHRA, CDR2 YSYEKL. The CDR3 has 24 residues. CDR3 in amino acids: CASSQVGGSSTNRVAVSSYNEQFF. CDR3 coding DNA: TGCGCCAGCAGCCAAGTTGGAGGGTCCTCGACTAATAGAGTAGCGGTAAGCTCCTACAATGAGCAGTTCTTC.

CDR3 DNA sequence: TGTGCCAGCAGCTTCCCAGGGCCGAGCACAGATACGCAGTATTTT. It is translated as CASSFPGPSTDTQYF. The chain uses TRBV7-9 and TRBJ2-3, with D possibly being TRBD1 (5 bases). The V end was cut by 3 bases, the J end by 0 bases, with 10 bases between. This CDR3 region has 15 residues. The germline V gene encodes CDR1 SEHNR and CDR2 FQNEAQ (reference sequence).

This sequence joins TRBV28 and TRBJ2-5, with 7 nucleotides matching TRBD2. The CDR3 loop spans 13 amino acids. In germline, CDR1 is MDHEN, CDR2 SYDVKM. V lost 8 bases and J lost 1; bases outside the gene matches: 4. In DNA form, the CDR3 reads TGTGCCAGCGGCCTAGCGGTCCAAGAGACCCAGTACTTC. It yields the protein CASGLAVQETQYF.

This clonotype has just a few counts. The rearrangement uses TRBV29-1 and TRBJ1-4, with no clear D. CDR1 is SQVTM and CDR2 is ANQGSEA in the germline V gene. CDR3 size: 13 residues. With 6 bases removed from V and 1 base from J, the gap between germline ends came to 9 bases. This CDR3 reads CSVVTLTNEKLFF. CDR3 DNA: TGCAGCGTCGTCACCTTAACTAATGAAAAACTGTTTTTT.

Remarks on this clonotype: With a much larger clone just one base away, this may be a read error. The CDR3 here is CACSLSPAGWATEAFF. The CDR3 coding sequence is TGTGCCTGCAGTTTATCCCCGGCAGGTTGGGCCACTGAAGCTTTCTTT. V is TRBV27 and J is TRBJ1-1; no firm D call. This CDR3 has 16 residues. Germline V CDR1 and CDR2: MNHEY, SMNVEV (reference sequence).

This clonotype was detected a few times. The chain uses TRBV10-3 and TRBJ2-3; D is perhaps TRBD1 (5 bases). The CDR3 extends over 14 amino acids. V lost 3 bases, J lost 3 bases, and 10 bases lay in between. Germline loops: CDR1 ENHRY, CDR2 SYGVKD. CDR3: CAISDDRPTDTQYF. CDR3 nucleotide sequence: TGTGCCATCAGTGACGACAGACCTACAGATACGCAGTATTTT.

Many counts were recorded for this clonotype. This chain uses TRBV9 with TRBJ1-1; weak D call: TRBD1 (6 bases). CDR3 size: 13 residues. Per the germline V gene, CDR1 is SGDLS and CDR2 is YYNGEE. With 4 bases removed from V and 3 bases from J, the gap between germline ends came to 10 bases. Written as DNA, the CDR3 is TGTGCCAGCAGCCCCTACAGGGACACTGAAGCTTTCTTT. It is translated as CASSPYRDTEAFF.

The chain employs TRBV6-2 or TRBV6-3 and TRBJ2-1; perhaps TRBD1 as D (6 bases). V was clipped by 2 bases and J by 1 base, with 12 bases between them. Germline V gene data show CDR1 as MNHEY and CDR2 as SVGEGT. The CDR3 is made up of 16 amino acids. The CDR3 protein is CASSYRGFLSYNEQFF. DNA of the CDR3: TGTGCCAGCAGTTACAGGGGGTTCTTGTCCTACAATGAGCAGTTCTTC.

This clonotype has only a few counts. V gene TRBV5-5 combines with J gene TRBJ1-5; D perhaps matches TRBD1 (5 bases). The CDR3 spans 15 residues. Per the germline V gene, CDR1 is SGHKS and CDR2 is YYEKEE (reference sequence). Trimming shortened V by 4 bases and J by 6 bases, and 17 bases separated the two germline ends. This CDR3 is CASSRDSFVGQPQHF. The CDR3 DNA is TGTGCCAGCAGCCGCGACAGTTTTGTAGGTCAGCCCCAGCATTTT.

The chain recombines TRBV7-6 with TRBJ2-7; 9 positions match TRBD1. Germline CDR1 and CDR2: SGHVS and FNYEAQ. The trim removed 3 bases at V and 3 bases at J, leaving 9 bases unmatched. The CDR3 runs 16 residues. The CDR3 is CASSLGAGQGVYEQYF. CDR3 bases: TGTGCCAGCAGCTTGGGGGCGGGACAGGGCGTCTACGAGCAGTACTTC.

The chain has TRBV4-3 and TRBJ1-1, with D unclear. Trimming shortened V by 0 bases and J by 4 bases, and 12 bases separated the two germline ends. CDR3 length equals 15 residues. Per germline, CDR1 LGHNA and CDR2 YSLEER. The CDR3 DNA is TGCGCCAGCAGCCAAGAGATGGTTGGGGTCACTGAAGCTTTCTTT. Its protein is CASSQEMVGVTEAFF.

This clonotype was recorded a few times. The chain links TRBV5-1 to TRBJ2-1; possibly TRBD2 for D (5 bases). V lost 4 bases to trimming and J lost 3 bases, with 11 bases between them. This CDR3 region has 14 residues. Germline V lookup: CDR1 SGHRS, CDR2 YFSETQ. For the CDR3, the DNA is TGCGCCAGCAGCCAAGGACTCCACTACAATGAGCAGTTCTTC. Translation gives CASSQGLHYNEQFF.

This clonotype was counted a few times. J is TRBJ2-2 and V is TRBV7-9; a possible D gene is TRBD1 (6 bases). This CDR3 is built from 14 residues. Looked up from germline, CDR1 is SEHNR and CDR2 is FQNEAQ (reference sequence). Trimming cost V 4 bases and J 4 bases, with 10 bases left between them. The DNA of the CDR3 is TGTGCCAGCAGCTCGGACAGATTCACCGGGGAGCTGTTTTTT. Translation: CASSSDRFTGELFF.

This clonotype was seen only a few times. The chain recombines TRBV7-2 with TRBJ2-1, with unresolved D. Germline CDR1 and CDR2: SGHTA and FQGNSA. V was shortened by 3 bases and J by 2 bases, with 5 bases between the two germline ends. This CDR3 spans 13 amino acids. The CDR3 DNA sequence: TGTGCCAGCAGCTTCAGAACCTACAATGAGCAGTTCTTC. As protein: CASSFRTYNEQFF.

This clonotype has a handful of counts. J is TRBJ2-5 and V is TRBV28; TRBD1 is a possible D gene (6 bases). The CDR3 extends over 14 amino acids. Germline assignment: CDR1 MDHEN and CDR2 SYDVKM. Trimming removed 10 bases at V and 3 bases at J, with 18 bases between. In nucleotides, the CDR3 is TGTGCCACTCAGTTTATTGGGGACAAAGAGACCCAGTACTTC. Protein: CATQFIGDKETQYF.

The CDR3 sequence is CASSTVGLAAAKNIQYF. CDR3 in DNA: TGTGCCAGCAGTACCGTGGGGTTAGCGGCTGCCAAAAACATTCAGTACTTC. V usage is TRBV12-3 or TRBV12-4 and J usage is TRBJ2-4; tentatively, D is TRBD2 (6 bases). The CDR3 runs 17 residues. The V and J ends lost 5 bases and 1 base respectively, with 18 bases between them.

The chain joins TRBV6-1 to TRBJ1-5; TRBD1 matches at 7 bases. Looked up from germline, CDR1 is MNHNS and CDR2 is SASEGT. Trimming removed 6 bases from V and 4 bases from J; junction bases left unmatched: 6. The CDR3 is made up of 14 amino acids. The CDR3 is CASRKTGQNQPQHF. The CDR3 DNA is TGTGCCAGCAGGAAGACAGGGCAAAATCAGCCCCAGCATTTT.

In this sample, this clonotype turned up a few times. The gene calls are TRBV7-2 and TRBJ2-5, with D perhaps assigned TRBD1 or TRBD2 (5 bases each). CDR1 SGHTA and CDR2 FQGNSA come from the germline V gene. The V and J ends lost 5 bases and 2 bases respectively, with 15 bases between them. This CDR3 has 15 residues. CDR3 loop: CASSHSWGSQETQYF. The CDR3 DNA is TGTGCCAGCAGCCACTCGTGGGGGAGTCAAGAGACCCAGTACTTC. Filled out from reference TRBV7-2 and TRBJ2-5, the complete variable domain reads GAGVSQSPSNKVTEKGKDVELRCDPISGHTALYWYRQSLGQGLEFLIYFQGNSAPDKSGLPSDRFSAERTGGSVSTLTIQRTQQEDSAVYLCASSHSWGSQETQYFGPGTRLLVL.

The chain couples TRBV20-1 to TRBJ2-3; TRBD2 agrees at 7 bases. This CDR3 is 14 amino acids long. Germline V gives CDR1 DFQATT, CDR2 SNEGSKA (reference sequence). Unmatched junction bases numbered 4, after V lost 0 bases and J lost 4 bases. The CDR3 spells CSARDRGESDTQYF. DNA for the CDR3: TGCAGTGCTAGAGATCGGGGGGAGTCAGATACGCAGTATTTT.

In its sample, this clonotype was seen many times. The chain uses TRBV29-1 and TRBJ2-2; D is perhaps TRBD2 (5 bases). The CDR3 consists of 14 residues. V lost 7 bases and J lost 3, with 15 bases in between. In germline, CDR1 is SQVTM, CDR2 ANQGSEA. CDR3 region: CSGSPGWYTGELFF. In nucleotides, the CDR3 is TGCAGCGGTTCACCGGGGTGGTACACCGGGGAGCTGTTTTTT.

The V and J genes are TRBV6-2 or TRBV6-3 and TRBJ2-7; TRBD2 might be the D (6 bases). Germline V CDR1 and CDR2: MNHEY, SVGEGT. The CDR3 consists of 13 residues. Trimming left V 8 bases short and J 1 base short, with 12 bases between. CDR3 sequence: CASSRTTSYEQYV. For the CDR3, the DNA is TGTGCCAGCTCTAGGACTACATCCTACGAGCAGTACGTC.

In nucleotides, the CDR3 is TGTGCCAGCAGCTTAGGGGGGGGACTAGCGGTGGGTAATGAGCAGTTCTTC. It is translated as CASSLGGGLAVGNEQFF. V gene TRBV7-2 combines with J gene TRBJ2-1; 11 bases match TRBD2. The CDR3 loop spans 17 amino acids. J was trimmed by 7 bases and V by 1 base; bases with no gene match: 9. Germline values: CDR1 SGHTA, CDR2 FQGNSA.

This chain connects TRBV10-3 to TRBJ2-2; D is ambiguous. The CDR3 has 15 residues. The V end was cut by 4 bases, the J end by 1 base, with 10 bases between. CDR1 ENHRY and CDR2 SYGVKD come from the germline V gene. This CDR3 is CAISAGRMNTGELFF. DNA of the CDR3: TGTGCCATCAGTGCCGGACGGATGAACACCGGGGAGCTGTTTTTT.

This clonotype was detected a few times. The chain is built from TRBV29-1 and TRBJ1-2, with 7 nucleotides matching TRBD1. Germline assignment: CDR1 SQVTM and CDR2 ANQGSEA. This CDR3 is 11 amino acids long. The V gene end was trimmed by 7 bases and the J gene end by 8 bases; junction bases not matched to a gene: 7. CDR3 sequence reads: CSDQRDSGYTF. The CDR3 nucleotides are TGCAGCGACCAACGGGACAGCGGCTACACCTTC.

This clonotype was found many times. The rearrangement links TRBV6-5 to TRBJ2-1, with D possibly being TRBD1 or TRBD2 (7 bases each). The length of the CDR3 is 15 residues. V lost 6 bases to trimming and J lost 1 base, with 13 bases between them. Germline V CDR1 and CDR2: MNHEY, SVGAGI. The DNA of the CDR3 is TGTGCCAGCAGCCCCCAGGGGGGGTCCTACAATGAGCAGTTCTTC. The encoded protein is CASSPQGGSYNEQFF.

This clonotype was detected ten times or more. The chain recombines TRBV7-2 with TRBJ1-1, with D perhaps matching TRBD1 (5 bases). The germline V and J ends were trimmed by 1 base and 0 bases, with 12 bases remaining between them. Germline V CDR1 and CDR2: SGHTA, FQGNSA. The CDR3 sequence is 16 residues long. The CDR3 sequence: CASSLGGRPMNTEAFF. CDR3 in DNA: TGTGCCAGCAGCTTAGGGGGCAGACCAATGAACACTGAAGCTTTCTTT. The whole variable domain, remainder taken from reference TRBV7-2 and TRBJ1-1, is GAGVSQSPSNKVTEKGKDVELRCDPISGHTALYWYRQSLGQGLEFLIYFQGNSAPDKSGLPSDRFSAERTGGSVSTLTIQRTQQEDSAVYLCASSLGGRPMNTEAFFGQGTRLTVV.